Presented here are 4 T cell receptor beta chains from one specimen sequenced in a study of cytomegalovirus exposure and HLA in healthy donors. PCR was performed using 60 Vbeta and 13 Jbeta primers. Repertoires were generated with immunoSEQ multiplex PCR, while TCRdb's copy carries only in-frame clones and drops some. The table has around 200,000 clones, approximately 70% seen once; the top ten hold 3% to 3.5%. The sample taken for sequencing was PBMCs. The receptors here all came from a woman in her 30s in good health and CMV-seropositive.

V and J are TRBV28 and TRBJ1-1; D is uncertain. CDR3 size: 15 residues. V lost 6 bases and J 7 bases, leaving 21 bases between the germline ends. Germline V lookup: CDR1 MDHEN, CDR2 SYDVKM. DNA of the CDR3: TGTGCCAGCAGATTAGATCGAAGCAGGATTTATGAAGCTTTCTTT. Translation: CASRLDRSRIYEAFF.

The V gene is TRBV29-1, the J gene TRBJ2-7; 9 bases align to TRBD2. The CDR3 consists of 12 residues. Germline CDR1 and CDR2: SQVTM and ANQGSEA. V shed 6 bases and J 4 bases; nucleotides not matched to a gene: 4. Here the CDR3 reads CSVGTSRYEQYF. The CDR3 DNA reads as TGCAGCGTGGGGACTAGCAGATACGAGCAGTACTTC.

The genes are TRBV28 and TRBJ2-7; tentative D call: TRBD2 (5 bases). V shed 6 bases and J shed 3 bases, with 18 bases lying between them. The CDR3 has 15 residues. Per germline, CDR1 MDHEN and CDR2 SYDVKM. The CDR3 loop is CASRQRDVARYEQYF. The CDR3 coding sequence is TGTGCCAGCAGGCAAAGGGATGTAGCGCGCTACGAGCAGTACTTC.

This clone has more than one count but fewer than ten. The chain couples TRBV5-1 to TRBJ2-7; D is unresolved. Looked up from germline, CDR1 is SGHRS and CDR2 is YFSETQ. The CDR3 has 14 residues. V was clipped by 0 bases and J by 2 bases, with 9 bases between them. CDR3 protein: CASSLDSGTYEQYF. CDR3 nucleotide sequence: TGCGCCAGCAGCTTGGATTCGGGTACCTACGAGCAGTACTTC.